This TCR beta chain appears in the sequencing data of a study of molecular identifiers for immune sequencing clone quantification. This clonotype showed up just a few times. The V gene's germline CDR1 is MNHEY and CDR2 SVGEGT. The CDR3 totals 16 residues. The V and J ends lost 2 bases and 2 bases, in that order; junction bases with no gene match: 3. A single record per CDR3 protein comes from TCRdb applying MiXCR to the PCR reads. The sample has over 85,000 distinct CDR3 sequences, roughly 25% seen once. The V gene is TRBV6-2 or TRBV6-3, the J gene TRBJ2-1, with 10 nucleotides matching TRBD2. The source is a human donor in good health. Some libraries in this study had Jurkat cell RNA spiked in. The sequenced material came from naive CD8+ T cells from blood, with Jurkat cell RNA spiked in. Subset reported: FACS-sorted CD8+CD4-CCR7+CD45RA+ naive T cells. The CDR3 sequence: CASSYDSGRPYNEQFF. For the CDR3, the DNA is TGTGCCAGCAGTTACGATAGCGGGAGGCCCTACAATGAGCAGTTCTTC.